This entry lists 5 T cell receptor beta chains sequenced from one sample in a study of T-cell reconstitution after alpha-beta-depleted transplantation in children. The authors prepared the TCRbeta library with unique molecular identifiers. Each CDR3 protein is one row after TCRdb ran MiXCR on the PCR reads. The table has 600,000 or so distinct CDR3 sequences, under 25% seen once. The sequencing here drew on PBMCs, mostly from graft donor cells, taken 360 days after TCRalphabeta/CD19-depleted stem cell transplant. The source is a boy younger than two who had a stem cell transplant for acute myeloid leukemia, so the T cells may come from the graft donor.

V gene TRBV5-1 combines with J gene TRBJ2-5, with D perhaps matching TRBD1 or TRBD2 (6 bases each). V was pared by 3 bases and J by 0 bases, with 9 bases between. Germline V gene sequence: CDR1 SGHRS, CDR2 YFSETQ. The CDR3 consists of 14 residues. The chain's CDR3 is CASSYRDYQETQYF. The CDR3 DNA is TGCGCCAGCAGCTACAGGGACTACCAAGAGACCCAGTACTTC.

The rearrangement links TRBV11-2 to TRBJ1-5; D not resolved. The CDR3 contains 13 residues. V shed 6 bases and J shed 7 bases, with 13 bases lying between them. Germline V gives CDR1 SGHAT, CDR2 FQNNGV. The CDR3 is CASSSGPKQPQHF. The DNA of the CDR3 is TGTGCCAGCAGTTCGGGCCCGAAGCAGCCCCAGCATTTT.

This clonotype was counted a few times. This chain joins TRBV15 and TRBJ2-5; a possible D gene is TRBD2 (5 bases). Trimming removed 5 bases at V and 0 bases at J, with 10 bases between. Germline loops: CDR1 LNHNV, CDR2 YYDKDF (reference sequence). This CDR3 comprises 14 residues. CDR3 protein: CATSSSFYQETQYF. CDR3 DNA: TGTGCCACCAGCTCTAGCTTTTACCAAGAGACCCAGTACTTC.

This clonotype has only a few counts. The rearrangement uses TRBV10-3 and TRBJ1-3, with D unclear. The V end was cut by 3 bases, the J end by 2 bases, with 8 bases between. Per germline, CDR1 ENHRY and CDR2 SYGVKD. The CDR3 is 14 residues long. This CDR3 reads CAISDPRAGNTIYF. The CDR3 DNA follows: TGTGCCATCAGTGACCCCCGGGCTGGAAACACCATATATTTT.

This chain links TRBV3-1 with TRBJ1-2; no clear D gene. The germline gives CDR1 LGHDT, CDR2 YNNKEL (reference sequence). This CDR3 is 13 amino acids long. Trimming took 1 base from V and 4 from J, leaving 7 bases between them. The CDR3 sequence is CASSQASRYGYTF. The CDR3 DNA follows: TGTGCCAGCAGCCAAGCTAGCCGCTATGGCTACACCTTC.